The 23 T cell receptor beta chains below come from one sample, sequenced in a study of tumor and adjacent non-tumor tissue in lung cancer. No cell sorting was done before RNA was extracted from the tissue. The library came from three nested PCR rounds adapted from ARM-PCR protocols. TCRdb re-derived calls from the multiplex PCR reads in MiXCR, one entry per CDR3 protein. The data show roughly 65,000 distinct CDR3 sequences, almost 60% seen once. Sample: lung tumor tissue. The receptors were sampled from a man aged 50 to 60 with non-small cell lung cancer.

This chain connects TRBV6-6 to TRBJ1-5, with 8 bases identical to TRBD1. Trimming at V came to 5 bases and at J to 7 bases, leaving 10 bases not matched to a gene. CDR1 is MNHNY, CDR2 SVGAGI, per germline (reference sequence). The CDR3 runs 15 residues. The CDR3 nucleotides read TGTGCCAGCAGTGACACGCGACAGGGGCAGCAGCCCCAGCATTTT. Translated, it gives CASSDTRQGQQPQHF.

As concerns this clonotype: A much larger clonotype is one base distant, so this may be a read error. The CDR3 end shows no conserved phenylalanine or tryptophan, and so a read error is likely. V usage is TRBV12-3 or TRBV12-4 and J usage is TRBJ1-1; no firm D call. This CDR3 is 12 amino acids long. With 3 bases removed from V and 6 bases from J, the gap between germline ends came to 8 bases. For the CDR3, the DNA is TGTGCCAGCAGTTTGGAGAGGGCTGAAGCTTTCTAT. It specifies CASSLERAEAFY.

As for this clonotype: A clone one base away is much larger, so this may be a read error. As the CDR3 is not closed by the conserved phenylalanine or tryptophan, this likely results from a read error. The DNA is left out, because the CDR3 cannot be placed on it with certainty; the CDR3 is given as TCRdb lists it. This chain connects TRBV28 to TRBJ2-7; the table names TRBD2, a call not compared with the DNA. From its first to its last residue, the CDR3 has 13 amino acids. The germline V gene encodes CDR1 MDHEN and CDR2 SYDVKM. The CDR3 here is CASNFGTSGRISL.

This clonotype was counted a single time. A read error may produce the germline difference seen at one junction end. The V gene is TRBV10-3, the J gene TRBJ2-3; TRBD2 is a possible D gene (5 bases). Germline CDR1 is ENHRY and CDR2 is SYGVKD. CDR3 length: 15 residues. The CDR3 region is CAISTGPSLTDTQYF. The CDR3 bases are TGTGCCATCAGTACTGGCCCTAGCCTCACAGACACGCAGTATTTT.

This clonotype was recorded many times. The chain couples TRBV12-3 or TRBV12-4 to TRBJ1-5, with D possibly being TRBD1 (5 bases). Trimming stripped 6 bases from V and 5 bases from J, with 11 bases between. The length of the CDR3 is 13 residues. The CDR3 reads CASSPGGDQPQHF. For the CDR3, the DNA is TGTGCCAGCAGCCCCGGAGGGGATCAGCCCCAGCATTTT.

Many counts were recorded for this clonotype. The chain has TRBV10-3 and TRBJ2-3; D is uncertain. CDR1 ENHRY and CDR2 SYGVKD come from the germline V gene. The CDR3 is made up of 14 amino acids. V was trimmed by 7 bases and J by 0 bases, leaving 11 bases between them. The CDR3, as DNA: TGTGCCATCAAAGAAGGGTTGAGCACAGATACGCAGTATTTT. Its translation is CAIKEGLSTDTQYF.

This clonotype was counted ten times or more. The V and J genes are TRBV6-5 and TRBJ2-2, with D perhaps matching TRBD2 (6 bases). Germline CDR1 MNHEY, CDR2 SVGAGI. Trimming cost V 0 bases and J 4 bases, with 18 bases left between them. The CDR3 runs to 18 residues. CDR3 coding DNA: TGTGCCAGCAGTTACTCGTATTGGAGGGAGGCCATCACCGGGGAGCTGTTTTTT. It specifies CASSYSYWREAITGELFF.

For this clonotype: Being one base from a much bigger clone, this may be a read error. The V and J genes are TRBV13 and TRBJ2-3; 8 bases are a match to TRBD2. The CDR3 has 15 amino acids. Germline CDR1 PRHDT, CDR2 FYEKMQ (reference sequence). CDR3 coding DNA: TGTGCCAGCAGCTTAGGCGGGGGGGCCGAAGATACGCTGTATTTT. This encodes CASSLGGGAEDTLYF.

This clonotype has ten or more counts. J is TRBJ2-2 and V is TRBV5-4; unclear D gene. This CDR3 spans 13 amino acids. The germline V and J ends were trimmed by 0 bases and 6 bases, with 6 bases remaining between them. Germline assignment: CDR1 SGHNT and CDR2 YYREEE (reference sequence). The CDR3 protein is CASSLDRAGELFF. CDR3 nucleotides: TGTGCCAGCAGCTTGGATAGGGCCGGGGAGCTGTTTTTT.

With respect to this clonotype: A read error may explain this, as a much larger clone is one base away. This sequence joins TRBV6-1 and TRBJ2-4; tentative D call: TRBD2 (6 bases). CDR1 is MNHNS, CDR2 SASEGT, per germline. CDR3 size: 18 residues. Between the trimmed V and J ends, which lost 4 bases and 0 bases, there was a span of 19 bases. The DNA of the CDR3 is TGTGCCAGCAGTGGGGTTTGGGGAGGAGGCTTAGCCAAAAACATTCAGTACTTC. Translation gives CASSGVWGGGLAKNIQYF.

This clonotype was recorded at least ten times. V is TRBV5-4 and J is TRBJ2-3; D uncertain. With 1 base removed from V and 2 bases from J, the gap between germline ends came to 5 bases. CDR1 is SGHNT, CDR2 YYREEE, per germline (reference sequence). The CDR3 length is 13 residues. The chain's CDR3 is CASSLISTDTQYF. DNA for the CDR3: TGTGCCAGCAGCTTGATCTCCACAGATACGCAGTATTTT. Looking up the rest from reference TRBV5-4 and TRBJ2-3 gives the full variable domain: ETGVTQSPTHLIKTRGQQVTLRCSSQSGHNTVSWYQQALGQGPQFIFQYYREEENGRGNFPPRFSGLQFPNYSSELNVNALELDDSALYLCASSLISTDTQYFGPGTRLTVL.

As to this clonotype: A much larger clone lies one base from this, so it may be a read error. This chain joins TRBV14 and TRBJ2-5, with TRBD2 identical over 7 bases. Germline loops: CDR1 SGHDN, CDR2 FVKESK. The CDR3 length is 13 residues. Germline trimming cut 7 bases from V and 3 bases from J; bases unmatched to any gene: 5. The chain's CDR3 is CASKITSEETQYF. CDR3 nucleotide sequence: TGTGCCAGCAAAATTACTAGCGAAGAGACCCAGTACTTC.

For this clonotype: One end of the junction does not line up with germline, which may come from a read error. This chain links TRBV6-6 with TRBJ2-3; D possibly corresponds to TRBD1 (6 bases). Germline CDR1 reads MNHNY; CDR2 reads SVGAGI (reference sequence). The CDR3 sequence is 13 residues long. The CDR3 spells CVSSVQGTDTQYF. The DNA of the CDR3 is TGTGTCAGCAGCGTACAGGGTACAGATACGCAGTATTTT.

This clonotype was counted a single time. A read error may account for a junction end that differs from germline. The chain combines TRBV10-2 with TRBJ2-2, with D tentatively TRBD2 (5 bases). The CDR3 loop spans 10 amino acids. CDR1 is WSHSY, CDR2 SAAADI, per germline. The CDR3 region is CVSGTGKLFF. The CDR3 DNA is TGCGTCAGCGGTACCGGGAAGCTGTTTTTC.

About this clonotype itself: This may stem from a read error, because a much larger clone lies one nucleotide away. The V and J genes are TRBV29-1 and TRBJ2-7; 7 nucleotides match TRBD1. CDR3 length: 17 amino acids. V gave up 0 bases and J gave up 8 bases; unmatched junction bases: 19. CDR1 and CDR2 (germline): SQVTM, ANQGSEA. CDR3 sequence reads: CSVEEGREKGGRGKQYF. The CDR3 DNA follows: TGCAGCGTTGAAGAGGGTCGTGAGAAAGGGGGCCGCGGTAAGCAGTACTTC.

Points on this clonotype: A junction boundary mismatches the germline segment, possibly from a read error. V and J are TRBV7-2 and TRBJ2-7, with 13 bases aligning to TRBD2. This CDR3 region has 14 residues. Germline V lookup: CDR1 SGHTA, CDR2 FQGNSA. The CDR3 sequence is CASSSRLAGGEQYF. As DNA, the CDR3 is TGTGCCAGTAGCTCAAGACTAGCGGGAGGTGAGCAGTACTTC.

This clonotype was detected only once. This chain connects TRBV19 to TRBJ2-1; no reliable D call. CDR3 length: 12 residues. In germline, CDR1 is LNHDA, CDR2 SQIVND (reference sequence). Trimming removed 10 bases at V and 1 base at J, with 8 bases between. The CDR3 sequence: CATSTSYNEQFF. CDR3 coding DNA: TGTGCCACCAGTACTTCCTACAATGAGCAGTTCTTC.

This sequence joins TRBV20-1 and TRBJ2-7; D possibly uses TRBD1 or TRBD2 (5 bases each). V was clipped by 5 bases and J by 5 bases, with 13 bases between them. The CDR3 spans 12 residues. Germline CDR1 is DFQATT and CDR2 is SNEGSKA (reference sequence). CDR3 DNA sequence: TGCAGTGCTGGGGGACCGGGCCACGAGCAGTACTTC. It codes for CSAGGPGHEQYF.

A note on this clonotype: This may come from a read error, since a much larger clone is one base off. V is TRBV4-2 and J is TRBJ2-6; the D is unclear. Germline values: CDR1 LGHNA, CDR2 YNFKEQ. The CDR3 has 14 residues. This chain's CDR3 is CAGSQASGANVLTF. The CDR3 coding sequence is TGTGCCGGCAGCCAAGCCTCTGGGGCCAACGTCCTGACTTTC.

Comments on this clonotype: The junction and the germline gene differ at one end; a read error may be behind it. The rearrangement joins TRBV20-1 to TRBJ2-3; D gene uncertain. Germline V gene data show CDR1 as DFQATT and CDR2 as SNEGSKA (reference sequence). CDR3 length equals 14 residues. CDR3 amino acids: CSAREGFDTDTQYF. DNA for the CDR3: TGCAGTGCTAGAGAGGGTTTCGACACAGATACGCAATATTTT.

In regard to this clonotype: This is likely a read error, given that the CDR3 carries no conserved phenylalanine or tryptophan at its end. This chain connects TRBV10-2 to TRBJ2-3; possible D gene TRBD2, 6 bases. Germline CDR1 is WSHSY and CDR2 is SAAADI. The CDR3 runs to 15 residues. The CDR3 reads CASSDRRGYTDTQYL. Here the CDR3 DNA reads TGCGCCAGTAGTGATCGGCGGGGTTACACCGATACGCAGTATTTG.

This clonotype was counted many times. CDR3 amino acids: CASGGVYSNQPQHF. For the CDR3, the DNA is TGTGCCAGCGGAGGAGTCTATAGCAATCAGCCCCAGCATTTT. The chain recombines TRBV6-1 with TRBJ1-5, with D uncertain. Trimming shortened V by 8 bases and J by 0 bases, and 11 bases separated the two germline ends. This CDR3 comprises 14 residues. Germline V gives CDR1 MNHNS, CDR2 SASEGT.

Regarding this clonotype: The junction departs from the called germline gene at one end, perhaps through a read error. This chain links TRBV10-2 with TRBJ2-1; 10 bases are a match to TRBD1. This CDR3 region has 13 residues. Germline V gene lookup returns CDR1 WSHSY and CDR2 SAAADI. The CDR3 here is CANSGQGGNEQFF. The CDR3 DNA is TGCGCCAACAGTGGACAGGGGGGCAATGAGCAGTTCTTC.